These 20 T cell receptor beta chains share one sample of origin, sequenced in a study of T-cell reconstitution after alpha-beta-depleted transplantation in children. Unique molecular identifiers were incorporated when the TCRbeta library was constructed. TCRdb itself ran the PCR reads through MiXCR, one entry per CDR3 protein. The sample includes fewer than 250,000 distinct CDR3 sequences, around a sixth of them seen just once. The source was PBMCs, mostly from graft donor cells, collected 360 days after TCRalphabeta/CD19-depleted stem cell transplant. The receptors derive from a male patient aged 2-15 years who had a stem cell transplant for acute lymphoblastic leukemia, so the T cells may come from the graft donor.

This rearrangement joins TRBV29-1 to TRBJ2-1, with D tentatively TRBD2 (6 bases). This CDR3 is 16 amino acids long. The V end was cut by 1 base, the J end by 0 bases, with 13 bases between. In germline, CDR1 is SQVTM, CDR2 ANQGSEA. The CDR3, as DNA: TGCAGCGTTGAAGGAGTAGCGGAAAGCTCCTACAATGAGCAGTTCTTC. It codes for CSVEGVAESSYNEQFF.

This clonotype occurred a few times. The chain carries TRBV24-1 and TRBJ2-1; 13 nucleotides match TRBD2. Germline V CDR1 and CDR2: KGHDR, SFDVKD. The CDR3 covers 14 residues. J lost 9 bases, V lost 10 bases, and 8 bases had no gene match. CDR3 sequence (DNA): TGTGCCACGGGGGGACTAGCGGGACCAGGTGAGCAGTTCTTC. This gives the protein CATGGLAGPGEQFF.

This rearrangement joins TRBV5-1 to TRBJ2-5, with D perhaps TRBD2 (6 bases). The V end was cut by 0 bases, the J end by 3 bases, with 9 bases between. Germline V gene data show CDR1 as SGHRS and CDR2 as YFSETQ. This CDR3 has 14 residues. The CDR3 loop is CASSLGGGEETQYF. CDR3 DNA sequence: TGCGCCAGCAGCTTGGGAGGCGGGGAAGAGACCCAGTACTTC.

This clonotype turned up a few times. The CDR3 bases are TGTGCCAGCAGCCAAGGACTATCTCCCGACGAGCAGTACTTC. This encodes CASSQGLSPDEQYF. The chain has TRBV5-6 and TRBJ2-7; a possible D gene is TRBD2 (6 bases). The V and J ends lost 4 bases and 5 bases respectively, with 16 bases between them. The CDR3 length is 14 residues. In germline, CDR1 is SGHDT, CDR2 YYEEEE. Filled out from reference TRBV5-6 and TRBJ2-7, the complete variable domain reads DAGVTQSPTHLIKTRGQQVTLRCSPKSGHDTVSWYQQALGQGPQFIFQYYEEEERQRGNFPDRFSGHQFPNYSSELNVNALLLGDSALYLCASSQGLSPDEQYFGPGTRLTVT.

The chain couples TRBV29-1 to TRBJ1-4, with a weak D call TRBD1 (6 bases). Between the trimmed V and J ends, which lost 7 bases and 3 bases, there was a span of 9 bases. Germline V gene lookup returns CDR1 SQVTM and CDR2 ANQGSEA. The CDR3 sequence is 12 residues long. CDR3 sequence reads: CSAGDPNEKLFF. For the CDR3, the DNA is TGCAGCGCAGGGGACCCTAATGAAAAACTGTTTTTT. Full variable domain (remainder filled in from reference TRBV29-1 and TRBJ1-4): SAVISQKPSRDICQRGTSLTIQCQVDSQVTMMFWYRQQPGQSLTLIATANQGSEATYESGFVIDKFPISRPNLTFSTLTVSNMSPEDSSIYLCSAGDPNEKLFFGSGTQLSVL.

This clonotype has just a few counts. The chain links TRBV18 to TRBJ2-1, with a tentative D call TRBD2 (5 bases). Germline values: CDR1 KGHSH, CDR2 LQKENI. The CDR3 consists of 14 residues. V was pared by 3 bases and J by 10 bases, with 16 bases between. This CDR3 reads CASSPVREQWEQFF. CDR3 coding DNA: TGTGCCAGCTCACCGGTGAGGGAACAATGGGAGCAGTTCTTC.

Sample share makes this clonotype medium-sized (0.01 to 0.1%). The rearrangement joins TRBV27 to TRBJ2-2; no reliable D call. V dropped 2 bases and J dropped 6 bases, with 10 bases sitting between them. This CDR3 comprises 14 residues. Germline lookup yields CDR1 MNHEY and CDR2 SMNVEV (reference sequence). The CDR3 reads CASSLGSSPGELFF. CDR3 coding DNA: TGTGCCAGCAGTTTAGGAAGTTCACCCGGGGAGCTGTTTTTT.

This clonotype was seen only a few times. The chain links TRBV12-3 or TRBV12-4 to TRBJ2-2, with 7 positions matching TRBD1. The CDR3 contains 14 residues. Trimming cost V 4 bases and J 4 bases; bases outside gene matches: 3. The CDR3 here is CASSSGQFTGELFF. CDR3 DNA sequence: TGTGCCAGCAGTTCGGGACAGTTCACCGGGGAGCTGTTTTTT.

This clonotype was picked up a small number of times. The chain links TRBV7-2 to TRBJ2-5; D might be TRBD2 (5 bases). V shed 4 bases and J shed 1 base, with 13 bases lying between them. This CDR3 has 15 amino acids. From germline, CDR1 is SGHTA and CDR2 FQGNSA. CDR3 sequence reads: CASSSSGVFQETQYF. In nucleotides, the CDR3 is TGTGCCAGCAGCTCCTCCGGGGTCTTCCAAGAGACCCAGTACTTC. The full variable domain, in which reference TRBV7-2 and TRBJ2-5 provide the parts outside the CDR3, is GAGVSQSPSNKVTEKGKDVELRCDPISGHTALYWYRQSLGQGLEFLIYFQGNSAPDKSGLPSDRFSAERTGGSVSTLTIQRTQQEDSAVYLCASSSSGVFQETQYFGPGTRLLVL.

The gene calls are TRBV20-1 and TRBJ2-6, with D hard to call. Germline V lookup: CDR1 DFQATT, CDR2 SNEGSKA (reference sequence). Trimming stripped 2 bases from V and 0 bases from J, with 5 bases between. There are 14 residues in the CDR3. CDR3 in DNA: TGCAGTGCTAGATCAGGCTCTGGGGCCAACGTCCTGACTTTC. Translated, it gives CSARSGSGANVLTF.

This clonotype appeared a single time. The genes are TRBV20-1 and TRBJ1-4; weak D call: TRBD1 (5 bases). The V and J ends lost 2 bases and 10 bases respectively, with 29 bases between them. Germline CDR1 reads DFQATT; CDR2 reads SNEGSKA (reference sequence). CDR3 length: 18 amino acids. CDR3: CSARSTGTHGGSMGKLFF. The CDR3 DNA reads TGCAGTGCTAGAAGTACCGGGACCCACGGGGGGAGTATGGGAAAACTGTTTTTT.

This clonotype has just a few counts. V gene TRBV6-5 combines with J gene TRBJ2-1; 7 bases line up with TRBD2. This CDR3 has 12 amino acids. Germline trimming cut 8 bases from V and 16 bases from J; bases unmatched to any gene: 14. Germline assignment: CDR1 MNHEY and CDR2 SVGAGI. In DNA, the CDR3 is TGTGCCAGCGCTTACCCGGGACTACCTGAATTCTTC. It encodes CASAYPGLPEFF.

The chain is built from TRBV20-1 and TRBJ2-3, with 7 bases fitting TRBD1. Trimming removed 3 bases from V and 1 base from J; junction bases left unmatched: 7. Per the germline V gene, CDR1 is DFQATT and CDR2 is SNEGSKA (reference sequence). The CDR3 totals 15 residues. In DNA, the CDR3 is TGCAGTGCTAGCCCCAGACAGGGTGGCACAGATACGCAGTATTTT. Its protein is CSASPRQGGTDTQYF.

The CDR3 coding sequence is TGCAGTGCTGTCGGGGGCAGCTACGGGCCAGATACGCAGTATTTT. This encodes CSAVGGSYGPDTQYF. The chain employs TRBV20-1 and TRBJ2-3, with D perhaps TRBD1 or TRBD2 (6 bases each). The CDR3 spans 15 residues. CDR1 is DFQATT, CDR2 SNEGSKA, per germline (reference sequence). Deletions cut 5 bases from V and 4 bases from J, with 19 bases between.

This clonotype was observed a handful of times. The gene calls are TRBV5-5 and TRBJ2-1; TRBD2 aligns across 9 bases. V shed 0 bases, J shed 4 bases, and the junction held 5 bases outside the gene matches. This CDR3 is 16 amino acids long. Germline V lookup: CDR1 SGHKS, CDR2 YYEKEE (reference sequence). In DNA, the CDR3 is TGTGCCAGCAGCTTGGGGCCTAGCGGGGTATACAATGAGCAGTTCTTC. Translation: CASSLGPSGVYNEQFF. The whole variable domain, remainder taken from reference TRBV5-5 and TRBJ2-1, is DAGVTQSPTHLIKTRGQQVTLRCSPISGHKSVSWYQQVLGQGPQFIFQYYEKEERGRGNFPDRFSARQFPNYSSELNVNALLLGDSALYLCASSLGPSGVYNEQFFGPGTRLTVL.

The CDR3 sequence is CASSVTRGGGETQYF. The CDR3 nucleotides read TGTGCCAGCAGCGTGACTCGGGGGGGAGGAGAGACCCAGTACTTC. This chain joins TRBV9 and TRBJ2-5, with 8 bases matching TRBD2. CDR1 is SGDLS, CDR2 YYNGEE, per germline. The CDR3 contains 15 residues. The trim removed 2 bases at V and 4 bases at J, leaving 7 bases unmatched.

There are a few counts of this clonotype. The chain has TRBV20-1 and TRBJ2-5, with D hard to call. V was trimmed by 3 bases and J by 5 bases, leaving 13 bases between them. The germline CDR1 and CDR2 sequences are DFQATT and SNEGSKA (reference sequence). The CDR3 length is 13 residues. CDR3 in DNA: TGCAGTGCTAGGGGCCCCTCGGGTGAGACCCAGTACTTC. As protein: CSARGPSGETQYF.

The chain's CDR3 is CASSRDSNQETQYF. CDR3 sequence (DNA): TGTGCCAGCAGCAGGGACTCGAACCAAGAGACCCAGTACTTC. The chain employs TRBV12-3 or TRBV12-4 and TRBJ2-5; D is perhaps TRBD2 (6 bases). The V and J ends lost 6 bases and 0 bases respectively, with 11 bases between them. There are 14 residues in the CDR3.

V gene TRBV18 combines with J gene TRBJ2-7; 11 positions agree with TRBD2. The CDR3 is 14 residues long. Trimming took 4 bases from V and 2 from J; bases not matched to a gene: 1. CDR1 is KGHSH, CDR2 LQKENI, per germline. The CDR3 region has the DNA TGTGCCAGCTCACAGACTAGCGGGACCTACGAGCAGTACTTC. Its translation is CASSQTSGTYEQYF.

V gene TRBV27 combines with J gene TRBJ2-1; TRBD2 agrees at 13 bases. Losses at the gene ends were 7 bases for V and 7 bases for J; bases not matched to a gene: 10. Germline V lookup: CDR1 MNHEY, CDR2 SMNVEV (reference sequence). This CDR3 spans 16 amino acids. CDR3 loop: CASNPGLAGAWNEQFF. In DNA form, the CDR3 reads TGTGCCAGCAACCCCGGACTAGCGGGGGCTTGGAATGAGCAGTTCTTC.